This T cell receptor beta chain was sequenced during a study of T-cell memory formation after mild COVID-19. This clonotype was found a few times. Germline CDR1 is SGHAT and CDR2 is FQNNGV. Trimming removed 2 bases at V and 6 bases at J, with 13 bases between. CDR3 length equals 14 residues. TCRdb re-derived calls from the 5' RACE reads in MiXCR, one entry per CDR3 protein. This sample has about 320,000 distinct CDR3 sequences; more than 13% occur once, and the top ten carry around 20%. The TCR sequence derives from a man younger than 30 who had mild COVID-19 (a few samples of this study predate the infection). Cell type and time point are not known. V and J are TRBV11-2 and TRBJ1-2; no reliable D call. The specimen sequenced was PBMCs or a T cell subset sorted from them (not recorded which). The CDR3 reads CASSLRWGPNGYTF. CDR3 nucleotide sequence: TGTGCCAGCAGCTTAAGGTGGGGTCCGAATGGCTACACCTTC.